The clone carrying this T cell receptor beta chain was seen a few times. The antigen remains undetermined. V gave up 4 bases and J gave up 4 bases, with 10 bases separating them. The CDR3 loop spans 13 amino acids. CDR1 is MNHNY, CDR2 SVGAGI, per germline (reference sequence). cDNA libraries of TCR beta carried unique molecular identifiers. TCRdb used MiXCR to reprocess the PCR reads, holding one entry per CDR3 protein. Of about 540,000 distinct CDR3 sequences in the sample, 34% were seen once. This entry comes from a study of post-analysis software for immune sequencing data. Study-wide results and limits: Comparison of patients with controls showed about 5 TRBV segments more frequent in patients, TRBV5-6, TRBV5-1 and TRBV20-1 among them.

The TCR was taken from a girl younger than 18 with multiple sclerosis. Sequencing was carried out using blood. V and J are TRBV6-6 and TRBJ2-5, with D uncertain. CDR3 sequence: CASSFQLRETQYF. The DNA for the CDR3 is TGTGCCAGCAGTTTCCAATTAAGAGAGACCCAGTACTTC.